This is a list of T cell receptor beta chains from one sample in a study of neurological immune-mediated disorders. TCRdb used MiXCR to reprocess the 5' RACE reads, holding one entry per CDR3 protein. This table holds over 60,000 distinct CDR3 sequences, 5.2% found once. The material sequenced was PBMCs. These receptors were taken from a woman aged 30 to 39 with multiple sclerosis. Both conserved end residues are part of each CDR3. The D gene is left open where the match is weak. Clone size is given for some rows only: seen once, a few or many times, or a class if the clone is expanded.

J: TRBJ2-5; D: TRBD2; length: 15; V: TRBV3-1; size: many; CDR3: CASSQDEGRGETQYF; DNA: TGTGCCAGCAGCCAAGATGAGGGGAGGGGAGAGACCCAGTACTTC
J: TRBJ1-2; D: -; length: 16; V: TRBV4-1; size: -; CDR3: CASSGSWGRDDYGYTF; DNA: TGCGCCAGCAGCGGAAGCTGGGGGAGGGACGACTATGGCTACACCTTC
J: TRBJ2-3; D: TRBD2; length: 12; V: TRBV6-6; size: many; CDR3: CASIRTSGTQYF; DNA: TGTGCCAGCATTCGGACTAGCGGTACGCAGTATTTT
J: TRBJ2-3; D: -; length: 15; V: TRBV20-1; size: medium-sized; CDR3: CSAKRRPTTLDTQYF; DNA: TGCAGTGCTAAGAGGCGGCCAACAACGTTGGATACGCAGTATTTT
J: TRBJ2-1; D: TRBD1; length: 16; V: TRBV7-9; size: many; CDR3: CASSSPGTGNYNEQFF; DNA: TGTGCCAGCAGCTCCCCCGGGACAGGGAATTACAATGAGCAGTTCTTC
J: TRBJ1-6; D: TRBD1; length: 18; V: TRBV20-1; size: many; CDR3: CSARVESGTGRRNSPLHF; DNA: TGCAGTGCTAGAGTCGAATCCGGGACAGGTCGGCGTAATTCACCCCTCCACTTT
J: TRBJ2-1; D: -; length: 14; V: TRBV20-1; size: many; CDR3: CSASGPGPYNEQFF; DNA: TGCAGTGCTTCGGGGCCAGGGCCCTACAATGAGCAGTTCTTC
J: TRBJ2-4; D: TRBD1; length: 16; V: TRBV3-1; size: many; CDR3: CASSQATGKPRRIQYF; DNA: TGTGCCAGCAGCCAGGCGACAGGGAAACCCCGCCGCATTCAGTACTTC
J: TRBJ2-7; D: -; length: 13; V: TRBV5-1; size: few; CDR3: CASRTGKGYEQYF; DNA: TGCGCCAGCCGAACAGGGAAGGGCTACGAGCAGTACTTC
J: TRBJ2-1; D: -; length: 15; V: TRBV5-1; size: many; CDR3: CASSLEGGSYNEQFF; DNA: TGCGCCAGCAGCTTGGAGGGTGGCTCCTACAATGAGCAGTTCTTC
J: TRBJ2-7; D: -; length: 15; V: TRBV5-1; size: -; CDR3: CASSYALARTYEQYF; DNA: TGCGCCAGCAGCTATGCCTTAGCTAGGACCTACGAGCAGTACTTC
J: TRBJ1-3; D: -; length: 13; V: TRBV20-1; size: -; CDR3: CSAQKLAGNTIYF; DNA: TGCAGTGCGCAGAAATTAGCTGGAAACACCATATATTTT
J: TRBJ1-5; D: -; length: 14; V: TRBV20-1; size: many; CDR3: CSARDLQSNQPQHF; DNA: TGCAGTGCTAGAGATCTACAGAGCAATCAGCCCCAGCATTTT
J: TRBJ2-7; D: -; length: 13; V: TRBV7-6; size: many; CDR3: CASSLGDIYEQYF; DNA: TGTGCCAGCAGCTTAGGGGACATCTACGAGCAGTACTTC
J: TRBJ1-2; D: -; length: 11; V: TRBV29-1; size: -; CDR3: CSVVSGDGYTF; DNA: TGCAGCGTTGTTTCCGGGGACGGCTACACCTTC
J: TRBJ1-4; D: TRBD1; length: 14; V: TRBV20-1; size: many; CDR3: CSASPRGVDEKLFF; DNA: TGCAGTGCTAGCCCCAGGGGGGTCGATGAAAAACTGTTTTTT
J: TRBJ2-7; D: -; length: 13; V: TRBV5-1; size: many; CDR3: CASSWPKIYEQYF; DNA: TGCGCCAGCAGCTGGCCAAAGATATACGAGCAGTACTTC
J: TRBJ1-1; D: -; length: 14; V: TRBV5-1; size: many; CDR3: CASSLVPQNTEAFF; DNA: TGCGCCAGCAGCTTGGTACCCCAGAACACTGAAGCTTTCTTT
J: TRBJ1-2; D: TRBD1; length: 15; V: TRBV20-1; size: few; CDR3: CSAADMGQGNYGYTF; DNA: TGCAGTGCCGCAGATATGGGACAGGGGAACTATGGCTACACCTTC
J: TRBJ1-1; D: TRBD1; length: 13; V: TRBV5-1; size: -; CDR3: CASSVRQGTEAFF; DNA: TGCGCCAGCAGCGTCAGACAGGGGACTGAAGCTTTCTTT
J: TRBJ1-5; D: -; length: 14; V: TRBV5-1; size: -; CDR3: CASSPAGGGQPQHF; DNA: TGCGCCAGCAGCCCGGCGGGGGGCGGTCAGCCCCAGCATTTT
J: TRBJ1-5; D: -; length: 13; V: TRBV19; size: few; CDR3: CASSNNRNQPQHF; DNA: TGTGCCAGTAGTAATAACCGGAATCAGCCCCAGCATTTT
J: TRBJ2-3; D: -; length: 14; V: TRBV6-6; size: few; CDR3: CASSYWGAVDTQYF; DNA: TGTGCCAGCAGTTATTGGGGGGCCGTAGATACGCAGTATTTT
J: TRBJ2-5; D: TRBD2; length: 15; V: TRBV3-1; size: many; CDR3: CASSLGTSGVGAQYF; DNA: TGTGCCAGCAGCCTCGGGACTAGCGGGGTAGGGGCCCAGTACTTC
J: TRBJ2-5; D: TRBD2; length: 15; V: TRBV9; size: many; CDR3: CASSSGLAGQETQYF; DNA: TGTGCCAGCAGCTCGGGACTAGCGGGGCAAGAGACCCAGTACTTC
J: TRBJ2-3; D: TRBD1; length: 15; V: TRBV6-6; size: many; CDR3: CASSYRGQGTDTQYF; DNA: TGTGCCAGCAGTTACAGGGGGCAGGGCACAGATACGCAGTATTTT
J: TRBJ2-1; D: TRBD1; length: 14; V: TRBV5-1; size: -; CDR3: CASSLRTGGDEQFF; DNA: TGCGCCAGCAGCTTGCGGACAGGGGGCGATGAGCAGTTCTTC
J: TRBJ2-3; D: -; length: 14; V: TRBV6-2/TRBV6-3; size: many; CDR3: CASSYSFETDTQYF; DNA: TGTGCCAGCAGTTACTCGTTTGAGACAGATACGCAGTATTTT
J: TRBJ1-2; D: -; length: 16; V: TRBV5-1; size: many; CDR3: CASSLVNTLRNYGYTF; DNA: TGCGCCAGCAGCTTGGTCAACACGCTTAGGAACTATGGCTACACCTTC
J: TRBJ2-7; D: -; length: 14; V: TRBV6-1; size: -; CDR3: CASSVSRYPYEQYF; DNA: TGTGCCAGCAGTGTTTCACGATACCCCTACGAGCAGTACTTC
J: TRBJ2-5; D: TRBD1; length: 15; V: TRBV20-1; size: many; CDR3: CSARRDRGIGETQYF; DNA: TGCAGTGCTAGGAGGGACAGGGGGATTGGGGAGACCCAGTACTTC
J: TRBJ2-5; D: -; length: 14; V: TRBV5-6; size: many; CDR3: CASSPRGDGETQYF; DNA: TGTGCCAGCAGCCCGAGGGGTGATGGAGAGACCCAGTACTTC
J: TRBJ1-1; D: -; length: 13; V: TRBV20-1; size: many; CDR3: CSAQTGVDTEAFF; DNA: TGCAGTGCTCAAACAGGCGTCGATACTGAAGCTTTCTTT
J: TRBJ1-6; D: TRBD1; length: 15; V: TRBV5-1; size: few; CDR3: CASSLGKDRGSPLHF; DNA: TGCGCCAGCAGCTTGGGGAAGGACAGGGGTTCACCCCTCCACTTT
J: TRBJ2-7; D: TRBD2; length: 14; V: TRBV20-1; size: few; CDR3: CSAIGLAASYEQYF; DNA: TGCAGTGCTATAGGACTAGCGGCGTCCTACGAGCAGTACTTC
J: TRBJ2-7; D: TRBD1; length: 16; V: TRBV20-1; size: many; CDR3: CSARDTRTGGSYEQYF; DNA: TGCAGTGCTAGAGATACGAGGACAGGGGGTTCGTACGAGCAGTACTTC